This T cell receptor beta chain was recovered during a study of a mutant IDH1 vaccine in newly diagnosed glioma. To note about this clone: Its specificity is unknown.

Clones were sequenced by immunoSEQ multiplex PCR, and TCRdb holds only the in-frame ones, with some missing. The sample lists approximately 61,000 clones; about 80% were seen once. Time point: week 11, during vaccination. Vaccination comprised doses that each held 300 ug of mutant IDH1 20-mer peptide, plus topical imiquimod. Sample: PBMCs, taken from a glioma patient whose treatment included an IDH1 peptide vaccine. The receptor was derived from a man in his fifties or sixties with glioma.

CDR3 in amino acids: CASSLYSGNWGAFF. The CDR3 DNA reads TGCGCCAGCAGCCTCTATTCGGGTAATTGGGGAGCTTTCTTT. The rearrangement uses TRBV4-1 and TRBJ1-1; D call uncertain. Trimming removed 4 bases at V and 10 bases at J, with 19 bases between. Looked up from germline, CDR1 is MGHRA and CDR2 is YSYEKL. The CDR3 sequence is 14 residues long.